This T cell receptor (beta chain) emerged from a study of spatial heterogeneity in lung cancer. Looking at the study overall: The donor group consisted of some 70 patients who had untreated, early-stage non-small cell lung cancer. The authors sequenced available follow-up PBMC samples, taken a median of roughly 24 months after resection. Study findings and constraints: Follow-up blood showed ubiquitous expanded tumor TCRs less than blood at resection did.

Time point denoted: blood at routine non-recurrence follow-up after resection. Whole RNA obtained from tumor, nontumor lung or frozen PBMC underwent sequencing without sorting. The germline V and J ends were trimmed by 7 bases and 5 bases, with 15 bases remaining between them. Germline CDR1 SNHLY, CDR2 FYNNEI. This CDR3 is 14 amino acids long. This clonotype was found many times. Antigen specificity is unknown. A single record per CDR3 protein comes from TCRdb applying MiXCR to the 5' RACE reads. The sample contains tens of thousands of distinct CDR3 sequences, under 8% of which appear only once. The rearrangement uses TRBV2 and TRBJ1-5; TRBD1 might be the D (6 bases). This specimen was PBMCs, taken at follow-up. The source of this sequence is a female donor with early-stage non-small cell lung cancer. CDR3 sequence (DNA): TGTGCCAGCACCACGCAGGGGTCGGATCAGCCCCAGCATTTT. It is translated as CASTTQGSDQPQHF.